This TCR beta chain was identified during a study of T cells in Graves' hyperthyroidism and ophthalmopathy (dated by TCRdb to about 2019). As for the study more broadly: Peripheral blood was sampled at the time of initial diagnosis, prior to any treatment. To identify distinguishing TCR V-J signatures, a discovery cohort of 100 or so patients was used, comprising under 45 with Graves' ophthalmopathy and 57 with stable Graves' hyperthyroidism. Prospective prediction of ophthalmopathy was tested in an independent validation cohort of approximately 18 hyperthyroidism patients and some 17 patients who later progressed to ophthalmopathy. The roughly 94 discovery patients were randomly split 7:3 into training and test sets. Thyroid tissue and blood T-cell repertoires from more than 5 Graves' hyperthyroidism patients were also compared in the study. After sampling, hyperthyroidism patients received methimazole starting at 30 mg daily, and ophthalmopathy patients received high-dose intravenous methylprednisolone. TCR Vbeta CDR3 sequencing of 120 to 150 peripheral blood samples (under 45 ophthalmopathy, under 80 hyperthyroidism and around 17 progressor patients) is reported in the paper.

As for this clonotype: Its antigen is not yet known. No much larger clone exists at a distance of one base, and base qualities are not known.

Amplification of TCR beta CDR3 regions was carried out from RNA transcripts. For the first round of RT-PCR on the TCR CDR3, the HTBI primer set was used together with the Qiagen OneStep RT-PCR kit. Libraries were constructed in a second round of multiplex PCR, after which size selection and purification were carried out. Libraries were sequenced paired-end with 100 bp reads on an Illumina HiSeq2000. Regarding the original processing steps: SOAPnuke was used to process the raw data, with reads discarded if the reads contained adapters or uncalled bases, had a mean Phred below 15, or lacked an exact constant-primer or identifier match. High-quality paired reads were merged using COPE v1.2.5, and each unique nucleotide sequence was defined as a clonotype. MiTCR v1.1 was used to align the clonotypes against IMGT TRBV, TRBD and TRBJ reference segments. Analysis was restricted to V-J combinations with a frequency above 0.0001, which covered 98% to 99.2% of repertoires. The TCS score was defined as F50 (clonal expansion) divided by E x V (chaos), with BLOSUM62-based TCRdist calculated between CDR3 peptides within each V-J. Welch's t-statistics and random forest reduced 500 to 550 V-J features to under 15, which were used in a naive Bayes classifier (R e1071). The raw public reads went through TCRdb reprocessing: fastp at Q25, MiXCR clone calling, in-frame beta chains kept. Each CDR3 protein gets just one entry, which takes the most common genes and DNA from the rows behind it. The V and J calls were determined by TCRdb, not by the authors. The sample table lists 250,000 to 300,000 distinct CDR3 sequences, 13% to 15% of them with a count of one. The ten largest clones represent 13% of the sample.

Paper-wide results and their limitations: Most expanded thyroid clonotypes (frequency above 0.001) were also found in blood, which suggests that blood repertoires may mirror thyroid immune responses. Sample size was not statistically predetermined, and investigators were not blinded to group allocation. In cross-validation, a model built on a 13 V-J signature told ophthalmopathy apart from stable hyperthyroidism with about 90% sensitivity and about 81% specificity, and in testing the same model reached 80%/75%. In validation, progression to ophthalmopathy was predicted by the model with 70% to 71% sensitivity and roughly 76% specificity, a median of around 5.9 months before onset.

CDR3 length: 13 amino acids, cysteine to phenylalanine. The kept DNA is CDR3 alone, 39 bases in frame from the first base. CDR1 is given as ENHRY and CDR2 as SYGVKD, both from the germline V gene. V drops 5 bases and J drops 2 bases, leaving 10 bases in between. Hyperthyroidism patients were newly diagnosed, with disease duration under 2 months, and aged 18 to 65 years. Patients with uncontrolled infections, other autoimmune diseases, pregnancy or lactation were excluded. Diagnoses were established on the basis of clinical symptoms, serum thyroxine and TRAb, thyroid ultrasound, and orbital computed tomography. Blood from progressor patients was collected at the time of first diagnosis with hyperthyroidism, before any ophthalmopathy symptoms had appeared. PBMCs were isolated from about 9.2 ml of fresh peripheral blood by Ficoll-Paque density gradient centrifugation. Progressor patients were defined as those initially diagnosed with Graves' hyperthyroidism in whom ophthalmopathy developed during follow-up. Total RNA was extracted with Trizol reagent, and quality was checked on an Agilent 2100 Bioanalyzer.

The chain joins TRBV10-3 to TRBJ2-7; TRBD1 is perhaps the D gene, given 5 matching bases. This receptor was taken from a middle-aged woman with Graves' hyperthyroidism that later progressed to Graves' ophthalmopathy. The sequenced sample consisted of blood. The DNA sequence is as follows: TGTGCCATCAGTTCACAGGTAACCTACGAGCAGTACTTC. Translated, it reads CAISSQVTYEQYF.